The 17 T cell receptor beta chains below all came from one sample that was sequenced in a study of post-analysis software for immune sequencing data. Their antigen targets remain unknown. Unique molecular identifiers were present in the TCR beta cDNA libraries. TCRdb redid the calling of the PCR reads with MiXCR, one entry per CDR3 protein. The sample consists of more than 450,000 distinct CDR3 sequences, around 31% of them appearing once. Study observations and caveats: Roughly 5 TRBV segments, TRBV5-6, TRBV5-1 and TRBV20-1 among them, were found more frequent in patients than controls.

The sequenced sample was blood. Every receptor here comes from a girl between 2 and 17 years old with multiple sclerosis.

The chain recombines TRBV6-5 with TRBJ1-1, with D unresolved. Deletions cut 6 bases from V and 1 base from J, with 9 bases between. Germline V lookup: CDR1 MNHEY, CDR2 SVGAGI. This CDR3 comprises 13 residues. CDR3 residues: CASSPPGNTEAFF. The CDR3 DNA follows: TGTGCCAGCAGCCCCCCAGGGAACACTGAAGCTTTCTTT.

There are a few counts of this clonotype. The genes are TRBV5-1 and TRBJ2-1; maybe TRBD1 (6 bases). V lost 4 bases, J lost 4 bases, and 12 bases lay in between. Germline CDR1 is SGHRS and CDR2 is YFSETQ. The CDR3 covers 14 residues. The CDR3 is CASSGEQGYNEQFF. As DNA, the CDR3 is TGCGCCAGCAGCGGGGAACAGGGTTACAATGAGCAGTTCTTC.

Regarding this clonotype: A single base separates this from a much larger clone, so it may be a read error. V is TRBV27 and J is TRBJ2-5; perhaps TRBD2 as D (7 bases). Germline-derived CDR1 and CDR2 are MNHEY and SMNVEV (reference sequence). This CDR3 region has 14 residues. V gave up 7 bases and J gave up 11 bases, with 23 bases separating them. The CDR3 DNA reads TGTGCCAGCATGGATGGCGGGGGCCCCTTGAAGCAGTACTTC. Translation: CASMDGGGPLKQYF.

The V gene is TRBV12-3 or TRBV12-4, the J gene TRBJ1-4; a weak D match, TRBD1 (5 bases). This CDR3 region has 14 residues. The ends were cut back, 3 bases at V and 8 bases at J, with 13 bases in the middle. The CDR3 is CASSLDMGNEKLFF. The CDR3 DNA reads as TGTGCCAGCAGTTTGGACATGGGGAACGAAAAACTGTTTTTT.

The CDR3: CASAQFRGYSYEQYF. CDR3 coding DNA: TGTGCCAGCGCCCAATTCAGGGGCTACTCCTACGAGCAGTACTTC. The rearrangement joins TRBV7-3 to TRBJ2-7, with D tentatively TRBD1 (6 bases). This CDR3 spans 15 amino acids. Germline V CDR1 and CDR2: SGHTA, FQGTGA. Between the trimmed V and J ends, which lost 8 bases and 0 bases, there was a span of 17 bases.

A remark on this clonotype: It may be a read error: a sequence one base away is much more abundant. This chain uses TRBV7-2 with TRBJ2-4, with D perhaps given as TRBD1 or TRBD2 (5 bases each). From germline, CDR1 is SGHTA and CDR2 FQGNSA. The CDR3 is 15 residues long. CDR3 sequence (DNA): TGTGCCAGCAGCTTAAGGGGTCTAGCCAAAAGCATTCAGTACTTC. Amino acid sequence: CASSLRGLAKSIQYF.

The rearrangement links TRBV27 to TRBJ1-2; D possibly corresponds to TRBD1 (5 bases). The CDR3 has 14 residues. Germline values: CDR1 MNHEY, CDR2 SMNVEV (reference sequence). Trimming took 3 bases from V and 7 from J, leaving 15 bases between them. The CDR3: CASSFSRGGVGYTF. CDR3 sequence (DNA): TGTGCCAGCAGTTTTTCGAGGGGAGGAGTTGGCTACACCTTC.

The chain employs TRBV7-9 and TRBJ1-2; 8 nucleotides line up with TRBD1. V was pared by 2 bases and J by 10 bases, with 6 bases of the junction left unmatched. CDR3 length equals 13 residues. Germline loops: CDR1 SEHNR, CDR2 FQNEAQ (reference sequence). The CDR3 region has the DNA TGTGCCAGCAGCTTATTCGACAGGGGTTACTACACCTTC. The encoded protein is CASSLFDRGYYTF.

The V and J genes are TRBV20-1 and TRBJ2-3, with D possibly matching TRBD2 (5 bases). The germline V and J ends were trimmed by 0 bases and 6 bases, with 13 bases remaining between them. The CDR3 consists of 14 residues. CDR1 is DFQATT and CDR2 is SNEGSKA in the germline V gene (reference sequence). The chain's CDR3 is CSARDLTRLDTQYF. Here the CDR3 DNA reads TGCAGTGCTAGAGATCTCACTAGATTGGATACGCAGTATTTT.

This chain links TRBV5-1 with TRBJ1-1, with TRBD1 identical over 7 bases. Germline CDR1 and CDR2: SGHRS and YFSETQ. The CDR3 consists of 14 residues. V dropped 6 bases and J dropped 6; count of bases not matched to a gene: 11. The DNA of the CDR3 is TGCGCCAGCACGAGGGAAACAGGGGCCCCTGAAGCTTTCTTT. This translates into CASTRETGAPEAFF.

The CDR3 bases are TGCGCCAGCAGCCGCACAGGACAGGGGCGCCACGAGCAGTACTTC. It yields the protein CASSRTGQGRHEQYF. The V call is TRBV4-1, the J call TRBJ2-4; 9 bases match TRBD1. Judging by the DNA end, TRBJ2-7 fits better; the J call may be wrong. Germline CDR1 and CDR2: MGHRA and YSYEKL. The CDR3 runs 15 residues.

This clonotype was counted a few times. The J gene is TRBJ1-5, the V gene TRBV6-2 or TRBV6-3; TRBD1 agrees at 7 bases. Germline trimming cut 8 bases from V and 3 bases from J; bases unmatched to any gene: 7. Looked up from germline, CDR1 is MNHEY and CDR2 is SVGEGT. The CDR3 totals 14 residues. CDR3: CASGLGQFNQPQHF. In DNA, the CDR3 is TGTGCCAGCGGCTTGGGACAGTTCAATCAGCCCCAGCATTTT.

This clonotype was observed at least ten times. The chain is built from TRBV12-3 or TRBV12-4 and TRBJ2-5; 15 bases map to TRBD2. V lost 6 bases to trimming and J lost 4 bases; unmatched junction nucleotides: 6. The CDR3 contains 16 residues. This CDR3 is CASRGLAGGLGETQYF. In nucleotides, the CDR3 is TGTGCCAGCAGAGGACTAGCGGGGGGGTTGGGAGAGACCCAGTACTTC.

The rearrangement joins TRBV7-2 to TRBJ2-3; 8 nucleotides agree with TRBD1. Germline assignment: CDR1 SGHTA and CDR2 FQGNSA. Trimming cost V 10 bases and J 3 bases; bases outside gene matches: 9. The CDR3 length is 14 residues. The CDR3 region is CANLGQGGTDTQYF. The CDR3, as DNA: TGTGCCAACCTAGGACAGGGTGGGACAGATACGCAGTATTTT.

This clonotype was observed a handful of times. The genes are TRBV5-1 and TRBJ1-2; 8 nucleotides line up with TRBD1. J was trimmed by 7 bases and V by 0 bases; bases with no gene match: 5. In germline, CDR1 is SGHRS, CDR2 YFSETQ. The CDR3 extends over 14 amino acids. The CDR3 sequence: CASSLEAGGFGYTF. The CDR3 region has the DNA TGCGCCAGCAGCTTGGAGGCAGGGGGCTTTGGCTACACCTTC. Full variable domain (rest looked up from reference TRBV5-1 and TRBJ1-2): KAGVTQTPRYLIKTRGQQVTLSCSPISGHRSVSWYQQTPGQGLQFLFEYFSETQRNKGNFPGRFSGRQFSNSRSEMNVSTLELGDSALYLCASSLEAGGFGYTFGSGTRLTVV.

In this sample, this clonotype turned up a few times. The chain carries TRBV6-4 and TRBJ2-7; no clear D gene. Trimming left V 8 bases short and J 5 bases short, with 16 bases between. The CDR3 is made up of 13 amino acids. In germline, CDR1 is MRHNA, CDR2 SNTAGT. CDR3 region: CASPQKGFDEQYF. In DNA, the CDR3 is TGTGCCAGCCCCCAAAAAGGTTTCGACGAGCAGTACTTC.

The J gene is TRBJ2-3, the V gene TRBV20-1; 8 bases map to TRBD2. Germline V gene lookup returns CDR1 DFQATT and CDR2 SNEGSKA (reference sequence). Trimming cost V 8 bases and J 13 bases; bases outside gene matches: 20. The CDR3 totals 14 residues. CDR3 sequence reads: CSPQEGAGGLGEYF. CDR3 DNA sequence: TGCAGTCCTCAGGAAGGGGCGGGGGGCCTCGGGGAGTATTTT.